A single sample gave rise to the 10 T cell receptor beta chains below, sequenced in a study of CD4+ T cells in melanoma. The method was immunoSEQ multiplex PCR; TCRdb's version includes in-frame clones alone and lacks a portion of them. This sample carries tens of thousands of clones, roughly 69% of them seen once, and the ten largest clones take 4.5% to 5.5%. Sequencing used tumor tissue. Receptors were obtained from a human donor with melanoma.

The CDR3 DNA sequence: TGTGCCAGCAGTGACCTGCCGGACAGATGGCAGTTCTTC. Residues: CASSDLPDRWQFF. This rearrangement joins TRBV25-1 to TRBJ2-1; weak D call: TRBD1 (6 bases). Germline V lookup: CDR1 MGHDK, CDR2 SYGVNS. The CDR3 runs 13 residues. The germline V and J ends were trimmed by 3 bases and 12 bases, with 15 bases remaining between them.

V and J are TRBV5-6 and TRBJ1-5; a possible D gene is TRBD1 (5 bases). Trimming stripped 2 bases from V and 0 bases from J, with 9 bases between. This CDR3 has 15 amino acids. Germline CDR1 reads SGHDT; CDR2 reads YYEEEE. Here the CDR3 reads CASSLSGNSNQPQHF. In DNA, the CDR3 is TGTGCCAGCAGCTTATCAGGGAATAGCAATCAGCCCCAGCATTTT.

This clone occurred a few times. The J gene is TRBJ1-1, the V gene TRBV28; D perhaps matches TRBD1 (6 bases). Germline values: CDR1 MDHEN, CDR2 SYDVKM. The CDR3 has 17 residues. Trimming pared 2 bases from V and 5 bases from J, leaving 21 bases between. The CDR3 bases are TGTGCCAGCAGTTTAAGAACAACAGGGTGGGAATGGACTGAAGCTTTCTTT. Residues: CASSLRTTGWEWTEAFF.

The rearrangement uses TRBV2 and TRBJ2-5; D remains unclear. The CDR3 has 12 residues. V was trimmed by 6 bases and J by 3 bases, leaving 8 bases between them. Germline V CDR1 and CDR2: SNHLY, FYNNEI. CDR3 nucleotide sequence: TGTGCCAGCAGGCAGGCCGAAGAGACCCAGTACTTC. The encoded protein is CASRQAEETQYF.

The sample holds a few counts of this clone. The chain carries TRBV2 and TRBJ1-1; no clear D. CDR1 and CDR2 (germline): SNHLY, FYNNEI. V dropped 4 bases and J dropped 4 bases, with 10 bases sitting between them. This CDR3 contains 13 residues. For the CDR3, the DNA is TGTGCCAGCAGTGGCCCACAATTCACTGAAGCTTTCTTT. This sequence encodes CASSGPQFTEAFF.

The CDR3 coding sequence is TGTGCCTGTAGAGGGACAGGGGGGGAAAAACTGTTTTTT. Protein product: CACRGTGGEKLFF. The rearrangement joins TRBV30 to TRBJ1-4; 11 bases are a match to TRBD1. The length of the CDR3 is 13 residues. CDR1 and CDR2 from the germline V gene are GTSNPN and SVGIG (reference sequence). J lost 8 bases, V lost 6 bases, and 5 bases had no gene match. Full variable domain (outside the CDR3, taken from reference TRBV30 and TRBJ1-4): SQTIHQWPATLVQPVGSPLSLECTVEGTSNPNLYWYRQAAGRGLQLLFYSVGIGQISSEVPQNLSASRPQDRQFILSSKKLLLSDSGFYLCACRGTGGEKLFFGSGTQLSVL.

This clone was picked up one time. This sequence joins TRBV2 and TRBJ2-5, with 7 nucleotides matching TRBD2. With 10 bases clipped from V and 3 bases from J, the junction kept 8 bases outside the gene matches. Germline lookup yields CDR1 SNHLY and CDR2 FYNNEI. The CDR3 runs to 13 residues. In nucleotides, the CDR3 is TGTGCCACCTCCCTAGCGGCTAAAGAGACCCAGTACTTC. It yields the protein CATSLAAKETQYF.

In its sample, this clone ranks as medium-sized (0.01 to 0.1%). At one of its ends the junction is not consistent with the germline gene, which may arise from a read error. The chain has TRBV2 and TRBJ1-2; possible D gene TRBD1, 5 bases. Germline CDR1 reads SNHLY; CDR2 reads FYNNEI. There are 11 residues in the CDR3. CDR3 sequence reads: CASSEVRRQSF. CDR3 DNA sequence: TGTGCCAGCAGTGAAGTCCGGAGACAGTCCTTC.

J is TRBJ2-7 and V is TRBV10-2; the match to TRBD1 covers 7 bases. Germline CDR1 WSHSY, CDR2 SAAADI. J was trimmed by 2 bases and V by 1 base; bases with no gene match: 5. The CDR3 has 15 amino acids. The CDR3, as DNA: TGCGCCAGCAGTGAGTTATACAGGGGAACCTACGAGCAGTACTTC. Its protein is CASSELYRGTYEQYF.

The J gene is TRBJ2-1, the V gene TRBV7-2, with no clear D. Germline V lookup: CDR1 SGHTA, CDR2 FQGNSA. This CDR3 contains 11 residues. Trimming stripped 3 bases from V and 6 bases from J, with 3 bases between. CDR3 bases: TGTGCCAGCAGCTTCGGCAATGAGCAGTTCTTC. It codes for CASSFGNEQFF.